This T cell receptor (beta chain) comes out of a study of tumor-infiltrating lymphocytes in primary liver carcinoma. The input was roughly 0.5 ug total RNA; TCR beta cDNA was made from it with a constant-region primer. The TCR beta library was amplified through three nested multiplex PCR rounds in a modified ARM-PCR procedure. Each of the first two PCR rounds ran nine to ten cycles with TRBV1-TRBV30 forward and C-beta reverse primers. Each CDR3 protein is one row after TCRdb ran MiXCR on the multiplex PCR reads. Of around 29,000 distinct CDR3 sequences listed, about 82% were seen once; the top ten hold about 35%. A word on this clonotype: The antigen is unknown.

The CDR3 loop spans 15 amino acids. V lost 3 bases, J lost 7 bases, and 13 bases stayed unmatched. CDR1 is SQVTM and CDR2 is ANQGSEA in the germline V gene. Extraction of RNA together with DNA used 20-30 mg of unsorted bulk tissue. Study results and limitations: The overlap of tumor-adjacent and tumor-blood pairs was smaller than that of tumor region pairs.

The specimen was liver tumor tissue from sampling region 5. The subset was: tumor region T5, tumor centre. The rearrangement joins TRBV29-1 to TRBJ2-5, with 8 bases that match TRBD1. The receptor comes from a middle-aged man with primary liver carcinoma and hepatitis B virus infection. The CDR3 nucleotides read TGCAGCGTTGAGACCGTCAGGGGGCGCGGAGGGACCCAGTACTTC. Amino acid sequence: CSVETVRGRGGTQYF. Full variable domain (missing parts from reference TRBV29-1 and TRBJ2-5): SAVISQKPSRDICQRGTSLTIQCQVDSQVTMMFWYRQQPGQSLTLIATANQGSEATYESGFVIDKFPISRPNLTFSTLTVSNMSPEDSSIYLCSVETVRGRGGTQYFGPGTRLLVL.